The rows below give T cell receptor beta chains drawn from one sample of a study of tumor-infiltrating lymphocytes in primary liver carcinoma. TCRdb analysed the multiplex PCR reads with MiXCR anew, one entry per CDR3 protein. The sample has around 120,000 distinct CDR3 sequences, around 60% seen once. Sequenced input: liver tumor tissue from sampling region 1. All receptors come from a woman aged 60-75 years with primary liver carcinoma and hepatitis B virus infection. The CDR3 runs from the conserved cysteine through the conserved F or W. The D gene is left open where the match is weak. Clone size is not always given. Where it is, it says once, few, many or a class for expanded clones.

TGCGCCAGCAGTGATGGGACCCTAACTGAAGCTTTCTTT | CASSDGTLTEAFF | few | 13 | TRBV10-2 | . | TRBJ1-1
TGTGCCAGCAGCTTAGGCGGGATTAGCGGGAGTCTGGTATACAATGAGCGGTTCTTC | CASSLGGISGSLVYNERFF | . | 19 | TRBV11-3 | TRBD2 | TRBJ2-1
TGTGCCAGCACCCTGACAGGGGGACGCAATCAGCCCCAGCATTTT | CASTLTGGRNQPQHF | few | 15 | TRBV28 | TRBD1 | TRBJ1-5
TGTGCCAGCAGTGAAAACAGACTAGGCTACACCTTC | CASSENRLGYTF | many | 12 | TRBV6-1 | . | TRBJ1-2
TGTGCCAGCAGCCAAGACTCGACCGGGACAGGGAAACAGCCCCAGCATTTT | CASSQDSTGTGKQPQHF | many | 17 | TRBV4-2 | TRBD1 | TRBJ1-5
TGTGCCAGCAGTACCCGACAGGGAGTAGCGGGAGGGGATGTCTACGAGCAGTACTTC | CASSTRQGVAGGDVYEQYF | . | 19 | TRBV28 | TRBD2 | TRBJ2-7
TGTGCCAGCAGTTACTCAGGACAGGGGGCGCGGAATGAGCACTTCTTC | CASSYSGQGARNEHFF | . | 16 | TRBV6-5 | TRBD1 | TRBJ2-1
TGTGCCAGCACGACTCCTGGTCGGGAGGCAAGGGAGGAACAGTACTTC | CASTTPGREAREEQYF | . | 16 | TRBV11-2 | TRBD2 | TRBJ2-7
TGTGCTAGTGCCATGGACAGAACCTACGAGCAGCACTTT | CASAMDRTYEQHF | . | 13 | TRBV12-5 | . | TRBJ2-7
TGTGCCAGCAGCCAAGATGGGATGGGACCAGCGGGAGCCGAGCAGTACTTC | CASSQDGMGPAGAEQYF | . | 17 | TRBV4-2 | TRBD2 | TRBJ2-7
TGTGCCAGCAGCCAGGAAAAGGGAGACTACGAGCAGTACTTC | CASSQEKGDYEQYF | . | 14 | TRBV4-2 | . | TRBJ2-7